This TCR beta chain was found in a study of T cell responses to AZD1222 COVID-19 vaccine. In germline, CDR1 is MNHEY, CDR2 SMNVEV (reference sequence). Trimming shortened V by 1 base and J by 8 bases, and 5 bases separated the two germline ends. CDR3 length: 12 residues. The method was immunoSEQ multiplex PCR; TCRdb's version includes in-frame clones alone and lacks a portion of them. Seen here are under 35,000 clones, approximately 90% observed once, and the top ten hold around 15%. Some second doses came at about 4 weeks and others at about 12 weeks; these were pooled. This clone was picked up one time. Its cognate antigen is unknown. Study-wide results and limits: It was only after the peak T cell response that any repertoires were sampled. Spike-specific TCR breadth and depth both grew after two AZD1222 doses. Most donors were white British and more were female, and clonal diversity was possibly underestimated.

The chain uses TRBV27 and TRBJ1-4, with D unresolved. This TCR was recovered from an adult who received the AZD1222 COVID-19 vaccine. The sample was peripheral blood, taken 28 days after the second AZD1222 dose. The CDR3 region is CASSLFGEKLFF. In DNA form, the CDR3 reads TGTGCCAGCAGTTTATTCGGGGAAAAACTGTTTTTT.